This T cell receptor beta chain was recorded in a study of T cells in women clearing cervical HPV infection. On the study more broadly: Control women cleared a single incident HPV16 infection within 12 months. HLA type stays a possible confounder, typing being limited.

As concerns this clone: Antigen unknown. The read is 3 residues too short to cover the CDR3 end, so that end is filled in from the germline J gene.

Germline assignment: CDR1 LNHDA and CDR2 SQIVND (reference sequence). Deletions cut 10 bases from V and 0 bases from J, with 7 bases between. CDR3 length: 13 amino acids. Overall study findings and caveats: TRBV6-7 relative abundance averaged roughly 0.1% in cases and 0.15% to 0.2% in controls.

Genomic DNA, averaging around 1,200 ng per sample, yielded TCR beta CDR3 via immunoSEQ. TCRdb's table, derived via immunoSEQ multiplex PCR, lists solely in-frame clones and lacks some. Its clone listing holds tens of thousands of clones. What was sequenced was blood buffy coat. V usage is TRBV19 and J usage is TRBJ2-6; no clear D. The receptor was isolated from a woman between 18 and 70 years old with a cervical HPV16 infection that either progressed to CIN3+ or cleared (not recorded which). CDR3 DNA, as far as it was read: TGTGCCACCGCTATCTCTGGGGCCAACGTC. It specifies CATAISGANV. The whole CDR3 sequence is CATAISGANVLTF.